These 7 T cell receptor beta chains were all obtained from the same sample, sequenced in a study of shared clonotypes between healthy human individuals. Repertoires were generated with immunoSEQ multiplex PCR, while TCRdb's copy carries only in-frame clones and drops some. The data hold some 1.4 million clones, with approximately 96% observed a single time. The source material was naive CD4+ T cells sorted from blood. Documented subset: CD45RA+ positively selected. The receptors were gathered from a young man in good health.

The DNA for the CDR3 is TGTGCCAGCAGATCTTCCTTGGGCCGGGACAGGGGTTACAATGAGCAGTTCTTC. Amino acids: CASRSSLGRDRGYNEQFF. The V call is TRBV27, the J call TRBJ2-1; 10 nucleotides agree with TRBD1. This CDR3 is built from 18 residues. Germline loops: CDR1 MNHEY, CDR2 SMNVEV (reference sequence). The junction had 15 bases not matched to a gene; V was cut back by 6 bases and J by 4 bases.

J is TRBJ2-3 and V is TRBV18; unclear D gene. The germline V gene has CDR1 KGHSH and CDR2 LQKENI. The CDR3 is made up of 13 amino acids. V was clipped by 5 bases and J by 4 bases, with 10 bases between them. This chain's CDR3 is CASSTNGADTQYF. Written as DNA, the CDR3 is TGTGCCAGCTCAACTAATGGTGCAGATACGCAGTATTTT.

The rearrangement uses TRBV19 and TRBJ1-1; D not resolved. This CDR3 contains 16 residues. Germline CDR1 is LNHDA and CDR2 is SQIVND (reference sequence). Trimming took 7 bases from V and 7 from J, leaving 25 bases between them. DNA of the CDR3: TGTGCCAGTACGAGAGGCCAGGCGACATCTCGGGGTGAAGCTTTCTTT. Translated, it gives CASTRGQATSRGEAFF.

The chain links TRBV11-2 to TRBJ2-1, with 7 nucleotides matching TRBD2. J was trimmed by 7 bases and V by 0 bases; bases with no gene match: 12. Germline values: CDR1 SGHAT, CDR2 FQNNGV. This CDR3 is 17 amino acids long. The CDR3 nucleotides read TGTGCCAGCAGCTTAGACCGGTTCTGGCGGGAGAAGAATGAGCAGTTCTTC. Translating it yields CASSLDRFWREKNEQFF.

This chain joins TRBV9 and TRBJ2-7; D may match TRBD1 or TRBD2 (6 bases each). Germline loops: CDR1 SGDLS, CDR2 YYNGEE. CDR3 length: 14 amino acids. Between the trimmed V and J ends, which lost 3 bases and 2 bases, there was a span of 12 bases. For the CDR3, the DNA is TGTGCCAGCAGCGGAGGGGGACTTCCCTACGAGCAGTACTTC. It is translated as CASSGGGLPYEQYF. The full variable domain, rest sourced from reference TRBV9 and TRBJ2-7, is DSGVTQTPKHLITATGQRVTLRCSPRSGDLSVYWYQQSLDQGLQFLIQYYNGEERAKGNILERFSAQQFPDLHSELNLSSLELGDSALYFCASSGGGLPYEQYFGPGTRLTVT.

The chain is built from TRBV5-4 and TRBJ1-3; a weak D match, TRBD1 (5 bases). Germline-derived CDR1 and CDR2 are SGHNT and YYREEE (reference sequence). Trimming took off 3 bases at V and 0 bases at J, with 16 bases between the two ends. The CDR3 is 17 amino acids. The CDR3 DNA is TGTGCCAGCAGCTCAGTACGGGACCGAGGCTCTGGAAACACCATATATTTT. Encoded protein: CASSSVRDRGSGNTIYF.

The chain combines TRBV5-6 with TRBJ2-1, with 8 bases that match TRBD1. The germline V gene has CDR1 SGHDT and CDR2 YYEEEE. The length of the CDR3 is 16 residues. V dropped 0 bases and J dropped 7; count of bases not matched to a gene: 9. In DNA form, the CDR3 reads TGTGCCAGCAGCTTGGCAGGGGGCGCGAAATCTAATGAGCAGTTCTTC. Its protein product is CASSLAGGAKSNEQFF.